Shown below are 20 T cell receptor beta chains from a single sample sequenced in a study of T-cell reconstitution after alpha-beta-depleted transplantation in children. Unique molecular identifiers were incorporated during preparation of the TCRbeta library. TCRdb reprocessed the PCR reads via MiXCR and lists one record per CDR3 protein. This sample has about 610,000 distinct CDR3 sequences, with over 9.5% found just once. This sample comprised PBMCs from the stem cell graft donor, obtained from the stem cell graft. The receptors were gathered from a human donor who donated a stem cell graft to a child with acute myeloid leukemia.

This chain joins TRBV7-9 and TRBJ1-2; D not certain. The V gene's germline CDR1 is SEHNR and CDR2 FQNEAQ (reference sequence). Trimming pared 5 bases from V and 8 bases from J, leaving 21 bases between. CDR3 length: 15 amino acids. CDR3: CASSLGMDRVGGYTF. The CDR3 region has the DNA TGTGCCAGCAGCCTAGGGATGGACCGCGTAGGAGGCTACACCTTC. Variable domain in full (rest from reference TRBV7-9 and TRBJ1-2): DTGVSQNPRHKITKRGQNVTFRCDPISEHNRLYWYRQTLGQGPEFLTYFQNEAQLEKSRLLSDRFSAERPKGSFSTLEIQRTEQGDSAMYLCASSLGMDRVGGYTFGSGTRLTVV.

The V and J genes are TRBV10-2 and TRBJ2-7, with 16 bases fitting TRBD2. Trimming at V came to 2 bases and at J to 2 bases, leaving 9 bases not matched to a gene. There are 19 residues in the CDR3. CDR1 and CDR2 (germline): WSHSY, SAAADI. In nucleotides, the CDR3 is TGCGCCAGCAGTGAGATGGGACTAGCGGGAGGGCGTTTCCCCTACGAGCAGTACTTC. Translated, it gives CASSEMGLAGGRFPYEQYF.

In this sample, this clonotype turned up many times. The rearrangement links TRBV6-1 to TRBJ2-3; possible D gene TRBD2, 6 bases. Germline V gene data show CDR1 as MNHNS and CDR2 as SASEGT. The CDR3 sequence is 15 residues long. V was clipped by 6 bases and J by 2 bases, with 15 bases between them. The CDR3 DNA is TGTGCCAGCAGCCGGCTAGCGACAAACACAGATACGCAGTATTTT. Translated: CASSRLATNTDTQYF.

CDR3 protein: CSVRGRGLTYEQYF. As DNA, the CDR3 is TGCAGCGTCCGGGGGAGGGGGTTAACCTACGAGCAGTACTTC. The chain couples TRBV29-1 to TRBJ2-7; tentative D call: TRBD2 (7 bases). The V and J ends lost 6 bases and 2 bases respectively, with 17 bases between them. Germline V gene sequence: CDR1 SQVTM, CDR2 ANQGSEA. The CDR3 sequence is 14 residues long.

The chain links TRBV12-3 or TRBV12-4 to TRBJ2-1, with 9 bases matching TRBD2. V trimming: 5 bases; J trimming: 4 bases; junction bases outside the gene matches: 6. CDR3 length: 15 amino acids. CDR3 in amino acids: CASSGTSTRYNEQFF. The CDR3 DNA reads as TGTGCCAGCAGTGGGACTAGCACTCGATACAATGAGCAGTTCTTC.

This clonotype occurred a few times. The gene calls are TRBV28 and TRBJ2-3; tentative D call: TRBD2 (6 bases). V dropped 2 bases and J dropped 0 bases, with 24 bases sitting between them. The V gene's germline CDR1 is MDHEN and CDR2 SYDVKM. The CDR3 covers 20 residues. As DNA, the CDR3 is TGTGCCAGCAGTTTAAGGGCCTGGCGGGACCCAAAACTAAGCACAGATACGCAGTATTTT. It yields the protein CASSLRAWRDPKLSTDTQYF.

The rearrangement uses TRBV24-1 and TRBJ1-5; D uncertain. Germline V gene data show CDR1 as KGHDR and CDR2 as SFDVKD. Trimming cost V 5 bases and J 2 bases, with 6 bases left between them. The CDR3 runs 13 residues. CDR3 coding DNA: TGTGCCACCAGTGGGGAGGGCAATCAGCCCCAGCATTTT. As protein: CATSGEGNQPQHF.

This clonotype was counted many times. The CDR3 is CAIRSALNTGELFF. The CDR3 nucleotides read TGTGCCATCAGATCGGCACTCAATACCGGGGAGCTGTTTTTT. The chain recombines TRBV10-3 with TRBJ2-2, with no clear D. CDR3 length equals 14 residues. V lost 6 bases to trimming and J lost 5 bases, with 13 bases between them. Germline V gives CDR1 ENHRY, CDR2 SYGVKD.

This clonotype was counted between two and nine times. The chain links TRBV3-1 to TRBJ2-1, with 7 bases aligning to TRBD2. This CDR3 spans 14 amino acids. The junction had 8 bases not matched to a gene; V was cut back by 7 bases and J by 5 bases. Germline CDR1 is LGHDT and CDR2 is YNNKEL (reference sequence). This CDR3 is CASTRGGRDNEQFF. The CDR3 DNA reads TGTGCCAGCACCCGAGGAGGGAGGGACAATGAGCAGTTCTTC.

This clonotype was detected a few times. The chain couples TRBV20-1 to TRBJ2-1, with TRBD2 matching over 8 bases. CDR1 and CDR2 from the germline V gene are DFQATT and SNEGSKA (reference sequence). V shed 0 bases and J 0 bases; nucleotides not matched to a gene: 13. The CDR3 is made up of 19 amino acids. CDR3 in DNA: TGCAGTGCTAGAGATCTCTCGGCGGTACTAGCGGCCTCCTACAATGAGCAGTTCTTC. Amino acid sequence: CSARDLSAVLAASYNEQFF.

This clonotype was seen repeatedly, ten times or more. V and J are TRBV27 and TRBJ1-1; a weak D match, TRBD1 (6 bases). V lost 5 bases and J lost 6, with 16 bases in between. Germline values: CDR1 MNHEY, CDR2 SMNVEV (reference sequence). The CDR3 runs 14 residues. CDR3 in DNA: TGTGCCAGCAGTGTAGACAGGAGGTCCGCTGAAGCTTTCTTT. It is translated as CASSVDRRSAEAFF.

The V gene is TRBV2, the J gene TRBJ2-3, with TRBD2 identical over 10 bases. With V trimmed by 6 bases and J by 3 bases, 9 bases remained unmatched. The CDR3 contains 16 residues. Germline-derived CDR1 and CDR2 are SNHLY and FYNNEI. The CDR3 spells CASSQLAGLGTDTQYF. The CDR3 DNA reads TGTGCCAGCAGCCAACTAGCGGGATTGGGAACAGATACGCAGTATTTT.

This clonotype was observed a few times. The genes are TRBV12-3 or TRBV12-4 and TRBJ1-5, with 8 bases fitting TRBD1. There are 16 residues in the CDR3. Losses at the gene ends were 5 bases for V and 3 bases for J; bases not matched to a gene: 9. The CDR3 sequence is CASSLQTGEDNQPQHF. The CDR3 DNA sequence: TGTGCCAGCAGTCTGCAGACAGGGGAAGACAATCAGCCCCAGCATTTT.

In regard to this clonotype: Its ends do not fully match the called genes, so a read error is possible. The rearrangement uses TRBV2 and TRBJ2-1; TRBD2 matches 12 bases. Germline V gene data show CDR1 as SNHLY and CDR2 as FYNNEI. This CDR3 has 19 amino acids. In DNA form, the CDR3 reads TGTGCCCGCAGTGGGGGGAGACTAGCGGGGGATGGTCGGTACAATGAGCAGTTCTTC. Encoded protein: CARSGGRLAGDGRYNEQFF.

The chain recombines TRBV6-2 or TRBV6-3 with TRBJ1-2; no definite D call. Trimming cost V 7 bases and J 5 bases, with 14 bases left between them. This CDR3 is 13 amino acids long. Germline CDR1 reads MNHEY; CDR2 reads SVGEGT. The CDR3 region has the DNA TGTGCCAGCAAACCGGGTATAGTTTATGGCTACACCTTC. This translates into CASKPGIVYGYTF.

This clonotype was counted between two and nine times. This chain connects TRBV7-3 to TRBJ2-2; possibly TRBD1 for D (5 bases). There are 14 residues in the CDR3. The V end lost 1 base, the J end lost 7 bases, and 10 bases lay between the germline ends. The germline CDR1 and CDR2 sequences are SGHTA and FQGTGA. CDR3 nucleotides: TGTGCCAGCAGCTTAATTCAGGGCGGCGGGGAGCTGTTTTTT. It is translated as CASSLIQGGGELFF. Combining the CDR3 with reference TRBV7-3 and TRBJ2-2 gives the whole variable domain GAGVSQTPSNKVTEKGKYVELRCDPISGHTALYWYRQSLGQGPEFLIYFQGTGAADDSGLPNDRFFAVRPEGSVSTLKIQRTERGDSAVYLCASSLIQGGGELFFGEGSRLTVL.

There are a few counts of this clonotype. The V gene is TRBV4-3, the J gene TRBJ2-3; 8 positions match TRBD2. This CDR3 region has 18 residues. Trimming removed 0 bases from V and 1 base from J; junction bases left unmatched: 9. The germline V gene has CDR1 LGHNA and CDR2 YSLEER. The CDR3 DNA sequence: TGCGCCAGCAGCCAAGATATGCCTAGCGGGTCCCGCACAGATACGCAGTATTTT. It encodes CASSQDMPSGSRTDTQYF.

This clonotype was counted at least ten times. V and J are TRBV7-2 and TRBJ2-1; D possibly corresponds to TRBD2 (5 bases). CDR3 length: 17 amino acids. V was pared by 0 bases and J by 4 bases, with 16 bases between. The germline CDR1 and CDR2 sequences are SGHTA and FQGNSA. CDR3 residues: CASSLALGRDLYNEQFF. The CDR3, as DNA: TGTGCCAGCAGCTTAGCGCTTGGGAGAGACCTGTACAATGAGCAGTTCTTC.

The V gene is TRBV20-1, the J gene TRBJ2-3, with D possibly being TRBD1 (6 bases). V lost 6 bases and J 6 bases, leaving 19 bases between the germline ends. Germline lookup yields CDR1 DFQATT and CDR2 SNEGSKA (reference sequence). The CDR3 consists of 14 residues. This chain's CDR3 is CSALGGLQADTQYF. Here the CDR3 DNA reads TGCAGTGCCCTAGGGGGTCTACAGGCTGATACGCAGTATTTT.

This clonotype was seen only a few times. The chain links TRBV5-1 to TRBJ2-1; unclear D gene. The ends were cut back, 3 bases at V and 7 bases at J, with 23 bases in the middle. CDR1 is SGHRS, CDR2 YFSETQ, per germline. CDR3 length: 17 residues. The CDR3 nucleotides read TGCGCCAGCAGCTCGTCTAGTCGGCCGGGTTTGACGAATGAGCAGTTCTTC. This sequence encodes CASSSSSRPGLTNEQFF.